Listed below are T cell receptor beta chains from one sample, sequenced in a study of graft-versus-host responses after intestinal transplantation. Only in-frame clones appear in the TCRdb table, and some are missing; sequencing was by immunoSEQ multiplex PCR. The sample lists some 120,000 clones; approximately 92% were seen once. No cognate antigen is known for these TCRs. Here the sequenced sample was unstimulated CD4+ T cells sorted from spleen or lymph node cells, taken before intestinal transplant. The origin of the receptors is a human donor who received an intestinal transplant. CDR3s include the opening cysteine and the closing phenylalanine or tryptophan. Fields, in order: D gene, CDR3 length, V gene, clone size, J gene, CDR3 DNA, CDR3 protein. The D gene is left open where the match is weak. The listing skips clone size in some rows; elsewhere it reads once, few, many or a size class.

.,17,TRBV12-5,.,TRBJ2-5,TGTGCTAGTGGTTTGTTTCCCCAGGGGTTTCGAAAAGAGACCCAGTACTTC,CASGLFPQGFRKETQYF
.,15,TRBV2,.,TRBJ2-7,TGTGCCAGCAGTGGGGGGGCGGGGGCAGGTTACGAGCAGTACTTC,CASSGGAGAGYEQYF
TRBD1,14,TRBV30,.,TRBJ1-5,TGTGCCTGGAGTGCCGACAGGGGGCATCAGCCCCAGCATTTT,CAWSADRGHQPQHF
.,13,TRBV6-5,.,TRBJ2-7,TGTGCCAGCAGTCGGACAGAGAAGTACGAGCAGTACTTC,CASSRTEKYEQYF
TRBD1,15,TRBV10-2,.,TRBJ1-2,TGCGCCACAAGACAGGGGGCCACGTCTAACTATGGCTACACCTTC,CATRQGATSNYGYTF
.,10,TRBV6-5,.,TRBJ1-3,TGTGCCAGCAGTTACCCAGGGAACGTCTTT,CASSYPGNVF
.,13,TRBV6-1,.,TRBJ1-2,TGTGCCAGCAGTGAAGTTAAGATCTATGGCTACACCTTC,CASSEVKIYGYTF
TRBD1,13,TRBV4-1,once,TRBJ2-5,TGCGCCAGCAGCCAAGGGGACAGAGGGACCCAGTACTTC,CASSQGDRGTQYF
TRBD1,15,TRBV5-1,.,TRBJ1-1,TGCGCCAGCAGCCATAGACAGGGATGGAACACTGAAGCTTTCTTT,CASSHRQGWNTEAFF
TRBD1,14,TRBV10-3,.,TRBJ2-2,TGTGCCATCAGTAGGGGGCGAGATACCGGGGAGCTGTTTTTT,CAISRGRDTGELFF
.,14,TRBV6-5,.,TRBJ2-3,TGTGCCAGCAGTTACTCCCTCAGCGCAGATACGCAGTATTTT,CASSYSLSADTQYF
.,16,TRBV5-4,.,TRBJ2-2,TGTGCCAGCAGCTTGGCGGCAGGGGGGACGGCCGGGGAGCTGTTTTTT,CASSLAAGGTAGELFF
TRBD1,14,TRBV27,.,TRBJ1-2,TGTGCCAGCAGTTTTGGACAGGGGAGGTATGGCTACACCTTC,CASSFGQGRYGYTF
.,16,TRBV29-1,few,TRBJ1-4,TGCAGCGCCCGGGACACGACCTTTTCAACTAATGAAAAACTGTTTTTT,CSARDTTFSTNEKLFF
TRBD1,13,TRBV10-2,.,TRBJ2-1,TGCGCCAGCATAGGGGACAGGGACAATGAGCAGTTCTTC,CASIGDRDNEQFF
.,13,TRBV12-5,once,TRBJ1-2,TGTGCTAGTGGTTTGGGGAGGTACTATGGCTACACCTTC,CASGLGRYYGYTF
TRBD1,19,TRBV4-1,once,TRBJ2-1,TGCGCCAGCAGCCCGCCAGGACAGGGGCCTCTAAGCTCCTACAATGAGCAGTTCTTC,CASSPPGQGPLSSYNEQFF